This T cell receptor (beta chain) comes out of a study of T cell changes during pregnancy in multiple sclerosis. Data came from immunoSEQ multiplex PCR; TCRdb stores just in-frame clones and leaves some out. The repertoire holds tens of thousands of clones, with 80% to 95% as singletons. Germline CDR1 MRHNA, CDR2 SNTAGT. The CDR3 runs to 14 residues. The V segment lost 4 bases and the J segment 5 bases; nucleotides outside the gene matches: 2. The source of this sequence is a female donor with multiple sclerosis, enrolled in a pregnancy study. V and J are TRBV6-4 and TRBJ2-1; 10 nucleotides agree with TRBD2. The sample here was peripheral blood, taken after pregnancy. The CDR3 DNA reads TGTGCCAGCAGTGCTCTAGCGGGGGACAATGAGCAGTTCTTC. It is translated as CASSALAGDNEQFF.